What follows are 18 T cell receptor beta chains derived from one specimen sequenced in a study of T cells in Graves' hyperthyroidism and ophthalmopathy. What was amplified from RNA transcripts were TCR beta CDR3 regions. When the TCR CDR3 underwent first-round RT-PCR, the HTBI primer set was used. From the multiplex PCR reads, TCRdb called clonotypes with MiXCR, one entry per CDR3 protein. The sample lists nearly 600,000 distinct CDR3 sequences, 14% occurring once. Sequenced input: blood. The receptors were gathered from a woman aged 18-29 years with Graves' ophthalmopathy.

This clonotype was observed many times. The CDR3 loop reads CASSLARKGRTGPSQETQYF. The CDR3 bases are TGTGCCAGCAGTTTAGCCCGTAAGGGGAGGACAGGCCCATCCCAAGAGACCCAGTACTTC. The J gene is TRBJ2-5, the V gene TRBV28; D may be TRBD1 (7 bases). Germline CDR1 reads MDHEN; CDR2 reads SYDVKM. Trimming left V 2 bases short and J 1 base short, with 26 bases between. CDR3 size: 20 residues.

This clonotype has ten or more counts. The chain joins TRBV2 to TRBJ1-5, with D tentatively TRBD1 (6 bases). Germline CDR1 SNHLY, CDR2 FYNNEI. The CDR3 is made up of 15 amino acids. V gave up 4 bases and J gave up 7 bases, with 17 bases separating them. DNA for the CDR3: TGTGCCAGCAGTGGACTACAGGGATTAGGACAGCCCCAGCATTTT. Protein: CASSGLQGLGQPQHF.

This clonotype was counted ten times or more. This chain joins TRBV5-5 and TRBJ2-6; D call uncertain. CDR3 size: 13 residues. Germline lookup yields CDR1 SGHKS and CDR2 YYEKEE (reference sequence). Trimming pared 4 bases from V and 8 bases from J, leaving 10 bases between. This CDR3 is CASSPVGSNVLTF. The CDR3 DNA follows: TGTGCCAGCAGCCCGGTTGGCTCCAACGTCCTGACTTTC. Full variable domain (remainder filled in from reference TRBV5-5 and TRBJ2-6): DAGVTQSPTHLIKTRGQQVTLRCSPISGHKSVSWYQQVLGQGPQFIFQYYEKEERGRGNFPDRFSARQFPNYSSELNVNALLLGDSALYLCASSPVGSNVLTFGAGSRLTVL.

At least ten counts were recorded for this clonotype. The chain links TRBV6-1 to TRBJ2-5, with TRBD2 matching over 8 bases. From germline, CDR1 is MNHNS and CDR2 SASEGT. CDR3 length: 13 residues. The J segment lost 4 bases and the V segment lost 3 bases, leaving 1 base of the junction unmatched. The CDR3 nucleotides are TGTGCCAGCAGTGACAGCGGGGGAGAGACCCAGTACTTC. This sequence encodes CASSDSGGETQYF.

The sample holds many counts of this clonotype. This chain joins TRBV7-6 and TRBJ2-7; D gene uncertain. Germline V gene lookup returns CDR1 SGHVS and CDR2 FNYEAQ. There are 16 residues in the CDR3. Between the trimmed V and J ends, which lost 6 bases and 1 base, there was a span of 19 bases. DNA of the CDR3: TGTGCCAGCAGTCAAACACCCGACTCCGGATCCTACGAGCAGTACTTC. It translates to CASSQTPDSGSYEQYF.

To note about this clonotype: One base away lies a much larger clone, so this may be a sequencing read error. The chain joins TRBV12-3 or TRBV12-4 to TRBJ1-5; D is uncertain. This CDR3 contains 13 residues. V lost 3 bases to trimming and J lost 5 bases, with 8 bases between them. CDR3 DNA: TGTGCCAGCAGTTTTGCCACCGATCAGCCCCAGCATTTT. It specifies CASSFATDQPQHF.

This clonotype was observed many times. CDR3 sequence (DNA): TGTGCCAGCAGCTTGGGATGGGGACTAGCGGGATTCTACGAGCAGTACTTC. Amino acids: CASSLGWGLAGFYEQYF. The chain links TRBV5-6 to TRBJ2-7, with TRBD2 matching over 13 bases. This CDR3 region has 17 residues. With 0 bases clipped from V and 3 bases from J, the junction kept 6 bases outside the gene matches. Germline V CDR1 and CDR2: SGHDT, YYEEEE.

For this clonotype: The CDR3 does not end in the conserved phenylalanine or tryptophan, so this is likely a read error. This chain connects TRBV27 to TRBJ2-7, with D possibly matching TRBD1 (5 bases). Trimming pared 3 bases from V and 2 bases from J, leaving 11 bases between. Looked up from germline, CDR1 is MNHEY and CDR2 is SMNVEV (reference sequence). The CDR3 is made up of 14 amino acids. The DNA of the CDR3 is TGTGCCAGCAGTTTTGCAGGGCCAACCTACGAGCAGTACTCC. Translated, it gives CASSFAGPTYEQYS.

This clonotype was seen many times. The chain has TRBV29-1 and TRBJ2-3; no firm D call. Germline CDR1 and CDR2: SQVTM and ANQGSEA. Trimming took off 0 bases at V and 6 bases at J, with 7 bases between the two ends. CDR3 length: 12 residues. The CDR3 loop is CSVEEYGDTQYF. CDR3 bases: TGCAGCGTTGAAGAATACGGGGATACGCAGTATTTT.

This clonotype was observed many times. The chain links TRBV28 to TRBJ2-2; D is possibly TRBD1 (6 bases). The germline V gene has CDR1 MDHEN and CDR2 SYDVKM. The CDR3 runs 19 residues. V lost 8 bases to trimming and J lost 0 bases, with 25 bases between them. The CDR3 reads CASLTTRTAQAPNTGELFF. The CDR3 DNA reads TGTGCCAGCCTCACCACTAGGACAGCACAAGCACCGAACACCGGGGAGCTGTTTTTT.

This clonotype was seen ten or more times. This chain links TRBV18 with TRBJ2-7; 7 bases align to TRBD1. V trimming: 5 bases; J trimming: 0 bases; junction bases outside the gene matches: 7. Germline V lookup: CDR1 KGHSH, CDR2 LQKENI. The CDR3 runs to 15 residues. The CDR3 here is CASSTGQADSYEQYF. The CDR3 DNA reads as TGTGCCAGCTCAACCGGACAGGCCGACTCCTACGAGCAGTACTTC.

In this sample, this clonotype turned up many times. The chain couples TRBV28 to TRBJ1-6; D is unclear. Germline CDR1 reads MDHEN; CDR2 reads SYDVKM. V lost 2 bases, J lost 4 bases, and 3 bases lay in between. The length of the CDR3 is 13 residues. CDR3 DNA: TGTGCCAGCAGTTTAGATTATAATTCACCCCTCCACTTT. This translates into CASSLDYNSPLHF.

The chain joins TRBV3-1 to TRBJ2-1; D gene uncertain. In germline, CDR1 is LGHDT, CDR2 YNNKEL (reference sequence). CDR3 length: 12 amino acids. Trimming shortened V by 1 base and J by 8 bases, and 6 bases separated the two germline ends. The CDR3 is CASSQGVHEQFF. CDR3 in DNA: TGTGCCAGCAGCCAAGGCGTTCATGAGCAGTTCTTC.

This clonotype appeared many times. This chain links TRBV24-1 with TRBJ2-2; weak D call: TRBD2 (6 bases). CDR1 and CDR2 from the germline V gene are KGHDR and SFDVKD. The V gene lost 3 bases and the J gene lost 6 bases, with 16 bases spanning the gap. This CDR3 region has 16 residues. The CDR3 is CATSDHTGIAAGELFF. Written as DNA, the CDR3 is TGTGCCACCAGTGATCACACGGGAATAGCGGCCGGGGAGCTGTTTTTT.

This clonotype was detected ten times or more. This sequence joins TRBV12-3 or TRBV12-4 and TRBJ1-2; D not resolved. CDR3 length: 12 residues. V lost 7 bases to trimming and J lost 3 bases, with 9 bases between them. CDR3 region: CASKESYYGYTF. CDR3 sequence (DNA): TGTGCCAGCAAGGAGTCCTACTATGGCTACACCTTC.

The chain couples TRBV24-1 to TRBJ2-3; TRBD2 aligns across 7 bases. Germline CDR1 reads KGHDR; CDR2 reads SFDVKD. The CDR3 is 19 residues long. The V and J ends lost 5 bases and 0 bases, in that order; junction bases with no gene match: 16. The CDR3 here is CATSVGWREKPASTDTQYF. CDR3 nucleotide sequence: TGTGCCACCAGTGTCGGATGGCGGGAGAAACCGGCTAGCACAGATACGCAGTATTTT.

The chain recombines TRBV15 with TRBJ2-7; the match to TRBD1 covers 7 bases. Germline CDR1 LNHNV, CDR2 YYDKDF (reference sequence). The CDR3 consists of 15 residues. V was pared by 6 bases and J by 3 bases, with 11 bases of the junction left unmatched. The CDR3 spells CATRLYRGQLYEQYF. The CDR3 region has the DNA TGTGCCACCAGATTGTACAGGGGCCAACTCTACGAGCAGTACTTC.

This clonotype was seen more than once but under ten times. This chain uses TRBV29-1 with TRBJ2-1, with 12 bases matching TRBD2. The J segment lost 12 bases and the V segment lost 4 bases, leaving 7 bases of the junction unmatched. Germline-derived CDR1 and CDR2 are SQVTM and ANQGSEA. This CDR3 spans 13 amino acids. CDR3 coding DNA: TGCAGCGTTGTGACTAGCGGGAGTAGATGGCAGTTCTTC. Its protein is CSVVTSGSRWQFF.